The 3 T cell receptor beta chains below were found in one sample sequenced in a study of T-cell reconstitution after alpha-beta-depleted transplantation in children. This sample's TCRbeta library carried unique molecular identifier barcodes. TCRdb passed the PCR reads through MiXCR, listing each CDR3 protein once. The sample consists of some 7,500 distinct CDR3 sequences, about 32% of them appearing once. This sample comprised peripheral blood, obtained 60 days after TCRalphabeta/CD19-depleted stem cell transplant. The receptors derive from a boy younger than two who had a stem cell transplant for SCID, so the T cells may come from the graft donor.

The chain combines TRBV6-1 with TRBJ2-7, with a possible D match to TRBD1 (6 bases). CDR3 length equals 12 residues. Per the germline V gene, CDR1 is MNHNS and CDR2 is SASEGT. Trimming took off 6 bases at V and 3 bases at J, with 9 bases between the two ends. CDR3 residues: CASSIQGYEQYF. CDR3 DNA: TGTGCCAGCAGCATACAGGGCTACGAGCAGTACTTC.

This clonotype is categorized as medium-sized (0.01 to 0.1%). This chain links TRBV5-6 with TRBJ1-1, with a tentative D call TRBD1 (5 bases). CDR1 is SGHDT and CDR2 is YYEEEE in the germline V gene. V was cut by 5 bases and J by 3 bases, with 14 bases left in between. The CDR3 is made up of 14 amino acids. The CDR3 here is CASREGPPDTEAFF. The DNA of the CDR3 is TGTGCCAGCAGAGAGGGACCGCCGGACACTGAAGCTTTCTTT.

This clonotype qualifies as medium-sized. DNA of the CDR3: TGTGCCAGCAGTACACCGGGACAGAATTCACCCTACGAGCAGTACTTC. This translates into CASSTPGQNSPYEQYF. The chain uses TRBV6-5 and TRBJ2-7; 7 bases are shared with TRBD1. The CDR3 length is 16 residues. The germline V gene encodes CDR1 MNHEY and CDR2 SVGAGI. V shed 5 bases, J shed 2 bases, and the junction held 12 bases outside the gene matches.